This is a list of T cell receptor beta chains from one sample in a study of shared clonotypes between healthy human individuals. TCRdb's copy holds only in-frame clones and misses some; the assay was immunoSEQ multiplex PCR. The sample comprises roughly 1 million clones, about 84% of which are singletons, and more than 0.5% rests with the top ten. Sample: memory CD4+ T cells from PBMCs. These receptor sequences come from a young man in good health. Some clones in this sample may be carry-over from other donors' samples. Each CDR3 is given with its conserved first and last residue. The D gene is left open where the match is weak. The size entry is marked missing in some rows and otherwise reads once, few, many or a size class.

TRBJ2-5 | TRBV6-4 | NA | NA | CAIHGGATRTQETQYF | TGTGCCATCCATGGGGGGGCCACGCGTACCCAAGAGACCCAGTACTTC
TRBJ2-1 | TRBV10-1 | NA | TRBD2 | CASSESGTSGYNEQFF | TGCGCCAGCAGTGAGTCCGGGACTAGCGGCTACAATGAGCAGTTCTTC
TRBJ2-4 | TRBV7-9 | NA | NA | CASSREGLAKNIQYF | TGTGCCAGCAGCCGAGAGGGGCTAGCCAAAAACATTCAGTACTTC
TRBJ2-7 | TRBV7-8 | NA | TRBD1 | CASSFSRQGEQYF | TGTGCCAGCAGCTTTTCCCGACAGGGCGAGCAGTACTTC
TRBJ1-2 | TRBV2 | few | NA | CASSRVGYGYTF | TGTGCCAGCAGCAGGGTTGGGTATGGCTACACCTTC
TRBJ2-1 | TRBV30 | NA | NA | CAWSVGGPLDEQFF | TGTGCCTGGAGTGTGGGGGGGCCTTTGGATGAGCAGTTCTTC
TRBJ1-4 | TRBV7-9 | NA | NA | CASSTGLPGVKLFF | TGTGCCAGCAGCACGGGCCTCCCCGGTGTAAAACTGTTTTTT
TRBJ2-4 | TRBV28 | NA | NA | CASSYSGLGIQYF | TGTGCCAGCTCCTATTCCGGGTTAGGCATTCAGTACTTC
TRBJ2-7 | TRBV30 | NA | NA | CAWSKSVPYEQYF | TGTGCCTGGAGTAAGTCAGTCCCCTACGAGCAGTACTTC
TRBJ2-5 | TRBV4-2 | NA | NA | CASSQDMQARFTTQYF | TGTGCCAGCAGCCAAGATATGCAGGCCCGGTTCACGACCCAGTACTTC
TRBJ2-1 | TRBV5-1 | NA | TRBD2 | CASSLAFTSGYNEQFF | TGCGCCAGCAGCTTGGCTTTTACTAGCGGGTACAATGAGCAGTTCTTC
TRBJ2-2 | TRBV5-5 | NA | TRBD2 | CASSFREGNTGELFF | TGTGCCAGCAGCTTCCGGGAGGGGAACACCGGGGAGCTGTTTTTT
TRBJ1-4 | TRBV10-2 | many | NA | CASSVRRNEKLFF | TGCGCCAGCAGTGTGAGGAGAAATGAAAAACTGTTTTTT
TRBJ1-3 | TRBV28 | NA | NA | CASSRGGTIYF | TGTGCCAGCAGCCGAGGGGGGACCATATATTTT
TRBJ2-3 | TRBV5-6 | NA | TRBD2 | CASSLAGLTDTQYF | TGTGCCAGCAGCTTAGCGGGACTTACAGATACGCAGTATTTT
TRBJ2-1 | TRBV25-1 | few | TRBD2 | CASSAASGGNEQFF | TGTGCCAGCAGTGCGGCTAGCGGTGGAAATGAGCAGTTCTTC
TRBJ1-1 | TRBV2 | NA | NA | CASSDSGDTEAFF | TGTGCCAGCAGTGATTCCGGGGACACTGAAGCTTTCTTT
TRBJ1-1 | TRBV25-1 | once | NA | CASSDWGVKGDTEAFF | TGTGCCAGCAGCGACTGGGGGGTGAAGGGGGACACTGAAGCTTTCTTT
TRBJ2-3 | TRBV11-3 | NA | NA | CASSWSGESRGDTQYF | TGTGCCAGCAGCTGGTCCGGTGAGTCGCGTGGAGATACGCAGTATTTT
TRBJ2-1 | TRBV7-2 | NA | NA | CASSLAAGTSYNEQFF | TGTGCCAGCAGCTTAGCGGCAGGAACCTCCTACAATGAGCAGTTCTTC
TRBJ2-7 | TRBV28 | NA | NA | CASSLRALSYEQYF | TGTGCCAGCAGTTTACGTGCTTTGTCCTACGAGCAGTACTTC
TRBJ1-1 | TRBV5-1 | NA | NA | CASSRGDNTEAFF | TGCGCCAGCAGTCGGGGGGACAACACTGAAGCTTTCTTT
TRBJ2-5 | TRBV28 | once | TRBD2 | CASSVSGSQETQYF | TGTGCCAGCAGTGTTAGCGGGAGCCAAGAGACCCAGTACTTC
TRBJ2-7 | TRBV10-3 | NA | TRBD1 | CAISDATGTGDHEQYF | TGTGCCATCAGTGACGCGACCGGGACAGGGGACCACGAGCAGTACTTC
TRBJ2-1 | TRBV7-8 | NA | TRBD1 | CASSLGWKSGQGADNEQFF | TGTGCCAGCAGCTTAGGCTGGAAGTCGGGACAGGGGGCCGACAATGAGCAGTTCTTC
TRBJ1-1 | TRBV6-5 | NA | TRBD1 | CASRRTGGIEAFF | TGTGCCAGCAGGCGTACAGGGGGTATTGAAGCTTTCTTT
TRBJ2-5 | TRBV5-1 | NA | TRBD1 | CASSSTGTGGSGETQYF | TGCGCCAGCAGTTCTACCGGGACAGGAGGGTCGGGAGAGACCCAGTACTTC
TRBJ1-1 | TRBV9 | NA | TRBD1 | CASTLLQGGPTEAFF | TGTGCCAGCACTCTCCTGCAGGGGGGGCCCACTGAAGCTTTCTTT
TRBJ2-7 | TRBV28 | NA | NA | CASSSYGGSTTYEQYF | TGTGCCAGCAGTTCCTACGGGGGCTCTACAACCTACGAGCAGTACTTC
TRBJ1-2 | TRBV9 | NA | NA | CASSVGTGSYGYTF | TGTGCCAGCAGCGTAGGAACAGGGAGCTATGGCTACACCTTC
TRBJ2-5 | TRBV19 | NA | TRBD1 | CASLILQGQETQYF | TGTGCCAGTCTCATATTACAGGGGCAAGAGACCCAGTACTTC
TRBJ1-2 | TRBV20-1 | NA | NA | CSAKTGYGYTF | TGCAGTGCGAAAACAGGGTATGGCTACACCTTC
TRBJ2-5 | TRBV5-6 | NA | NA | CASGARPQETQYF | TGTGCCAGCGGCGCACGGCCTCAAGAGACCCAGTACTTC
TRBJ2-1 | TRBV5-1 | NA | NA | CASSLGTTFSYNEQFF | TGCGCCAGCAGCCTGGGGACGACATTCTCCTACAATGAGCAGTTCTTC
TRBJ1-5 | TRBV7-2 | NA | TRBD1 | CASSLADRGSFNQPQHF | TGTGCCAGCAGCTTAGCCGACAGGGGTTCCTTTAATCAGCCCCAGCATTTT
TRBJ2-2 | TRBV6-6 | NA | TRBD2 | CASIIGGLAGTGELFF | TGTGCCAGCATCATAGGGGGACTAGCGGGCACCGGGGAGCTGTTTTTT